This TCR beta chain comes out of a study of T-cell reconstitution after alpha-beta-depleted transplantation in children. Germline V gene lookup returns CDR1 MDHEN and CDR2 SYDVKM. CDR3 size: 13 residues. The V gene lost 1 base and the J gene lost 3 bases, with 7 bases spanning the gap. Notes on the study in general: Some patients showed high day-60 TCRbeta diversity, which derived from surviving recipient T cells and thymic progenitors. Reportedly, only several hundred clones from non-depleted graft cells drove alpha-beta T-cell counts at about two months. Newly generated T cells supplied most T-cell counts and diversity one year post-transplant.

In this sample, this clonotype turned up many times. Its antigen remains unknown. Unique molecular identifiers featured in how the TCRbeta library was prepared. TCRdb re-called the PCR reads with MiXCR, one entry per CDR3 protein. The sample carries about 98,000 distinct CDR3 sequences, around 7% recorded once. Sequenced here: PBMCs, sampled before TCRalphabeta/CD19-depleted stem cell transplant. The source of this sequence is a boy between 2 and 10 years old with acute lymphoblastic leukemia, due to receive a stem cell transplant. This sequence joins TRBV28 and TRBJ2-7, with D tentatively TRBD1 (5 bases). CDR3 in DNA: TGTGCCAGCAGTTTATTTCAGGGCTACGAGCAGTACTTC. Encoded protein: CASSLFQGYEQYF.